The subject of this entry is one T cell receptor (beta chain). No antigen is known for it. The sample belongs to a study of T cells after yellow fever vaccination. Background on the study: Fractions containing few cells were prepared with SMART-Seq v4 Ultra Low Input. Broader study findings: At under 97% for CD4 and over 80% for CD8, most primary-vaccination clones showed up again after the booster. Though it reached lower strength, the secondary response hit its peak faster, day 5 versus 15.

The TCR cDNA carried a universal primer site and UMIs from 5'RACE template switching. One entry per CDR3 protein results from TCRdb running MiXCR on the 5' RACE reads. The table lists about 340,000 distinct CDR3 sequences, about 8.7% of them singletons, with 15% to 20% in the top ten. The material sequenced was PBMCs, taken on the day of the first yellow fever vaccination. The origin of this receptor is a young man who received the YFV17D yellow fever vaccine.

The CDR3 is CASGYYNEQFF. The DNA for the CDR3 is TGTGCCAGCGGCTACTACAATGAGCAGTTCTTC. V is TRBV7-9 and J is TRBJ2-1; D not resolved. This CDR3 spans 11 amino acids. V lost 8 bases, J lost 3 bases, and 5 bases lay in between. The germline CDR1 and CDR2 sequences are SEHNR and FQNEAQ (reference sequence).